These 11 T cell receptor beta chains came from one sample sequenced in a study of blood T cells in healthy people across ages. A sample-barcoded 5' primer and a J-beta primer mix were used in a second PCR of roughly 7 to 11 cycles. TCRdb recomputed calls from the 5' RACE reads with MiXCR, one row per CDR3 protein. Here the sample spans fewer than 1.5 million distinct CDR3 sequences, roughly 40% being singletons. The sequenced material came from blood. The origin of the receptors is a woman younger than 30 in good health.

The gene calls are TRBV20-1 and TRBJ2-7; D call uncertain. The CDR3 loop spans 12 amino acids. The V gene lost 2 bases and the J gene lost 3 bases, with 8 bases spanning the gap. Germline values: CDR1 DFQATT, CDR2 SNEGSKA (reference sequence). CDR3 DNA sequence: TGCAGTGCTAGAAGTCAGGTCTACGAGCAGTACTTC. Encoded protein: CSARSQVYEQYF.

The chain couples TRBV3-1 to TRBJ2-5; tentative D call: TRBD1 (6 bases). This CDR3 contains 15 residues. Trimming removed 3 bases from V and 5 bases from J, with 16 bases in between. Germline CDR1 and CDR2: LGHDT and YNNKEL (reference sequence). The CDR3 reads CASSHDNTGSETQYF. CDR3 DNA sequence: TGTGCCAGCAGCCACGACAATACAGGGTCGGAGACCCAGTACTTC.

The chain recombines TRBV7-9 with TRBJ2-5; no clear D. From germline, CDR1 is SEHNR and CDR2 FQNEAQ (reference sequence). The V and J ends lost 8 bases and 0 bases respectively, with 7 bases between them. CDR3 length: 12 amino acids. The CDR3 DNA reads TGTGCCAGCGGGCTTAACCAAGAGACCCAGTACTTC. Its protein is CASGLNQETQYF.

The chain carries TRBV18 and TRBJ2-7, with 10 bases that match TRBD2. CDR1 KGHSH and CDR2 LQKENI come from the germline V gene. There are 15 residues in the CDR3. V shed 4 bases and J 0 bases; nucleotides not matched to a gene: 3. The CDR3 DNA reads TGTGCCAGCTCACGTGCTAGCGGGAGCTCCTACGAGCAGTACTTC. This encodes CASSRASGSSYEQYF.

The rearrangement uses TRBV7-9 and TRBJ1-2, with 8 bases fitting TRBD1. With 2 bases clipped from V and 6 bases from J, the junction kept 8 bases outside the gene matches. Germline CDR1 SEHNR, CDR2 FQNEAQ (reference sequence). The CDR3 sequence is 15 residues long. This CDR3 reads CASSLWSGGRDGYTF. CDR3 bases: TGTGCCAGCAGCTTATGGTCAGGGGGCCGGGATGGCTACACCTTC.

CDR3 sequence reads: CASNLGGAGGANVLTF. In DNA form, the CDR3 reads TGTGCCAGCAACCTCGGGGGGGCTGGTGGGGCCAACGTCCTGACTTTC. The rearrangement joins TRBV7-9 to TRBJ2-6, with TRBD2 matching 8 bases. Germline CDR1 is SEHNR and CDR2 is FQNEAQ (reference sequence). The junction had 8 bases not matched to a gene; V was cut back by 7 bases and J by 3 bases. There are 16 residues in the CDR3.

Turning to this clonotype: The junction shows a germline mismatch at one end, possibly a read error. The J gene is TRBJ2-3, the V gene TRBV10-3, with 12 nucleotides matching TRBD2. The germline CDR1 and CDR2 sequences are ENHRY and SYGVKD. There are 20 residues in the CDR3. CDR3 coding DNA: TGTGCCATCAGAAAGGAACCAGGACTAGCGGGGCGCTATAGCACAGATACGCAGTGTTTT. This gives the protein CAIRKEPGLAGRYSTDTQCF.

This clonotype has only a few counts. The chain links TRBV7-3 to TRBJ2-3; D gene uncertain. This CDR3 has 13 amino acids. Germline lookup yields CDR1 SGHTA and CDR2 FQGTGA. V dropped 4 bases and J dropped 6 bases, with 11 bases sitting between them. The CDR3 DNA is TGTGCCAGCAGCTCAATGGCCCCGGATACGCAGTATTTT. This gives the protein CASSSMAPDTQYF.

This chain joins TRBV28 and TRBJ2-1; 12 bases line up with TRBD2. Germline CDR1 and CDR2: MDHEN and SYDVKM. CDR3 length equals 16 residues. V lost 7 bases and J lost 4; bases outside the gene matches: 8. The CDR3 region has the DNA TGTGCCAGCATTGGGGCTAGCGGGAGGGATTACAATGAGCAGTTCTTC. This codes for CASIGASGRDYNEQFF. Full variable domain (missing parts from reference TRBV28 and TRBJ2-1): DVKVTQSSRYLVKRTGEKVFLECVQDMDHENMFWYRQDPGLGLRLIYFSYDVKMKEKGDIPEGYSVSREKKERFSLILESASTNQTSMYLCASIGASGRDYNEQFFGPGTRLTVL.

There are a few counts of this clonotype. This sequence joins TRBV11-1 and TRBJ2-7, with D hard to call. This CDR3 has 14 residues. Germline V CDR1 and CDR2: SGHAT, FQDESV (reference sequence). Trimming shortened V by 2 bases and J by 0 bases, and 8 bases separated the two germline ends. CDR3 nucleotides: TGTGCCAGCAGCTTAATACAGCACTCCTACGAGCAGTACTTC. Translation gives CASSLIQHSYEQYF.

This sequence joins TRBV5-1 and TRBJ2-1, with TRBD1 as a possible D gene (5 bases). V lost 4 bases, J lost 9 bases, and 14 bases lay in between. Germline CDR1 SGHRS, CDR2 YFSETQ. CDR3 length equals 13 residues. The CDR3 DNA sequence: TGCGCCAGCAGCCTTCGACAGTTGGGTGAGCAGTTCTTC. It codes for CASSLRQLGEQFF.